What follows is one T cell receptor beta chain and its context. Its antigen is not identified. V was clipped by 5 bases and J by 2 bases, with 9 bases between them. The CDR3 consists of 13 residues. Germline CDR1 is SEHNR and CDR2 is FQNEAQ (reference sequence). This sample is part of a study of post-analysis software for immune sequencing data. Study findings and constraints: About 5 TRBV segments, including TRBV5-6, TRBV5-1 and TRBV20-1, were more frequent in patients than controls.

Prepared TCR beta cDNA libraries contained unique molecular identifiers. TCRdb itself ran the PCR reads through MiXCR, one entry per CDR3 protein. The table includes 750,000 to 950,000 distinct CDR3 sequences, roughly half detected once. This sequence was found in a girl between 5 and 17 years old with multiple sclerosis. The V call is TRBV7-9, the J call TRBJ2-5; possibly TRBD2 for D (5 bases). Sequencing input: blood. The CDR3 spells CASSHGNQETQYF. The CDR3 DNA reads as TGTGCCAGCAGCCACGGGAATCAAGAGACCCAGTACTTC.